This T cell receptor beta chain was obtained from a study of cytomegalovirus exposure and HLA in healthy donors. The PCR employed 60 Vbeta primers together with 13 Jbeta primers. TCRdb's table, derived via immunoSEQ multiplex PCR, lists solely in-frame clones and lacks some. The sample lists around 99,000 clones; roughly three quarters were seen once. About this clone itself: Antigen unknown.

The germline CDR1 and CDR2 sequences are SGHTA and FQGTGA. The CDR3 covers 16 residues. Unmatched junction bases numbered 14, after V lost 5 bases and J lost 11 bases. General study results and limits: The listing of roughly 160 TCR beta chains classed them as cytomegalovirus-associated.

The V gene is TRBV7-3, the J gene TRBJ2-1; 11 bases fit TRBD2. Sample: PBMCs. The TCR originated in a woman between 50 and 59 years old in good health and CMV-seropositive. The CDR3 reads CASSRDTSGSIPQQFF. In DNA form, the CDR3 reads TGTGCCAGCAGCCGAGACACTAGCGGGAGTATACCCCAGCAGTTCTTC.